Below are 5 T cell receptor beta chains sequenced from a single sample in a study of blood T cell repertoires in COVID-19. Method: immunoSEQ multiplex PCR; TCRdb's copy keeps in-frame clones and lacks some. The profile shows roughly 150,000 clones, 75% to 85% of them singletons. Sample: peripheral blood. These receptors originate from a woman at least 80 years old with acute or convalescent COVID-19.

The CDR3 DNA is TGTGCCAGCAGTTCGTGGAGGGGACCCTATGGCTACACCTTC. This codes for CASSSWRGPYGYTF. The chain links TRBV27 to TRBJ1-2, with D maybe TRBD1 (5 bases). CDR1 is MNHEY and CDR2 is SMNVEV in the germline V gene (reference sequence). V was clipped by 4 bases and J by 4 bases, with 13 bases between them. The CDR3 runs to 14 residues.

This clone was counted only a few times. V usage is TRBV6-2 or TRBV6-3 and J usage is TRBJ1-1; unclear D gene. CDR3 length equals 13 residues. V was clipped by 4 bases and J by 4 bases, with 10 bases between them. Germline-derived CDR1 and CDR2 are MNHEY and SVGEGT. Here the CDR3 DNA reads TGTGCCAGCAGTTTTAGTCCGAGCACTGAAGCTTTCTTT. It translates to CASSFSPSTEAFF.

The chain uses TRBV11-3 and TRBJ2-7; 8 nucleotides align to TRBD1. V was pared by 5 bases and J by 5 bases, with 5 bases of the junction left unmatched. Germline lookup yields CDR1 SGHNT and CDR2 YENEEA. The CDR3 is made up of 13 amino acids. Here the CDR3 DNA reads TGTGCCAGCAGCCTTGGACAGGGTAACGAGCAGTACTTC. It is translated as CASSLGQGNEQYF. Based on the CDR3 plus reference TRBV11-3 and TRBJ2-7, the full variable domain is EAGVVQSPRYKIIEKKQPVAFWCNPISGHNTLYWYLQNLGQGPELLIRYENEEAVDDSQLPKDRFSAERLKGVDSTLKIQPAELGDSAVYLCASSLGQGNEQYFGPGTRLTVT.

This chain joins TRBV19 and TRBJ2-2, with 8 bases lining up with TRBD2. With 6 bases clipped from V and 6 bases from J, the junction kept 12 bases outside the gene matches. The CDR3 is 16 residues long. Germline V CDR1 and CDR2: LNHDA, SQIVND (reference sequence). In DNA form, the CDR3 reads TGTGCCAGTAGCCCCAAGCCCTCCGGGGGGGCCGGGGAGCTGTTTTTT. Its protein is CASSPKPSGGAGELFF.

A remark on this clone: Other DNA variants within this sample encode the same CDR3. CDR3 coding DNA: TGCGCCAGCAGCCTCGGACAGGGTAGTCAGCCCCAGCATTTT. Protein sequence: CASSLGQGSQPQHF. The chain recombines TRBV5-1 with TRBJ1-5, with 8 positions matching TRBD1. The germline gives CDR1 SGHRS, CDR2 YFSETQ. V shed 4 bases, J shed 6 bases, and the junction held 6 bases outside the gene matches. CDR3 length: 14 amino acids.